What follows describes a single TCR beta chain. The CDR3 runs 15 residues. Germline CDR1 and CDR2: LNHDA and SQIVND (reference sequence). V gave up 4 bases and J gave up 2 bases, with 12 bases separating them. In the study's own analysis: Reference gene primer amplification in the assay estimated nucleated cell counts. Libraries were prepared by immunoSEQ multiplex PCR; TCRdb keeps only in-frame clonotypes and omits some of them. That table gives V, J and clone size, and the DNA gave D and trimming. Among roughly 34,000 clones listed, more than 70% were seen once. This sample is part of a study of blood T cell repertoires in COVID-19. Study context: COVID-19 samples, acute and convalescent, were from the United States, Italy and Spain. Sample material is recorded as cDNA or gDNA derived from T cells, B-cell-depleted T cells, or PBMCs.

The sequence was collected from a human donor in a cohort sampled during active COVID-19. V usage is TRBV19 and J usage is TRBJ1-5; D unclear. The specimen sequenced was peripheral blood. CDR3 sequence (DNA): TGTGCCAGTAGTACCGGGAAAAACGGCAATCAGCCCCAGCATTTT. Its translation is CASSTGKNGNQPQHF.